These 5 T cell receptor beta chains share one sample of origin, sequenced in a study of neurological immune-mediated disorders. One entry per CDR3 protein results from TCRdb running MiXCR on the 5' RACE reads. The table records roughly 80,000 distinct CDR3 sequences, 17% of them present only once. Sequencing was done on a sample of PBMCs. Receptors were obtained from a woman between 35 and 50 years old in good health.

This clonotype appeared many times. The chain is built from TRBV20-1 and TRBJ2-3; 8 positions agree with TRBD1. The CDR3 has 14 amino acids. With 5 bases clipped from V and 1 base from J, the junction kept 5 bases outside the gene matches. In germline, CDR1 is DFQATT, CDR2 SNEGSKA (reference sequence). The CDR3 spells CSAVAGGGTDTQYF. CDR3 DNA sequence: TGCAGTGCTGTCGCAGGGGGCGGCACAGATACGCAGTATTTT.

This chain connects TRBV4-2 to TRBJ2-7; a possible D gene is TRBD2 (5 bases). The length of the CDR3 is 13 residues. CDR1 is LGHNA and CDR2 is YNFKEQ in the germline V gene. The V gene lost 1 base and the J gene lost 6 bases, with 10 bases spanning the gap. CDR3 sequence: CASSQGYEGEQYF. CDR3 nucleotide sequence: TGTGCCAGCAGCCAAGGGTACGAGGGCGAGCAGTACTTC.

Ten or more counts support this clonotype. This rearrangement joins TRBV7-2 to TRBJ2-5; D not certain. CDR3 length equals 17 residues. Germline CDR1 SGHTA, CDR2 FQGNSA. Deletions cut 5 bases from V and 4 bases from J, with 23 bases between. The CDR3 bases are TGTGCCAGCAGCCCACGTCCCGCGGTTTCGGTAGGAGAGACCCAGTACTTC. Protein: CASSPRPAVSVGETQYF. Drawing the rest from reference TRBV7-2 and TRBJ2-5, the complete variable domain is GAGVSQSPSNKVTEKGKDVELRCDPISGHTALYWYRQSLGQGLEFLIYFQGNSAPDKSGLPSDRFSAERTGGSVSTLTIQRTQQEDSAVYLCASSPRPAVSVGETQYFGPGTRLLVL.

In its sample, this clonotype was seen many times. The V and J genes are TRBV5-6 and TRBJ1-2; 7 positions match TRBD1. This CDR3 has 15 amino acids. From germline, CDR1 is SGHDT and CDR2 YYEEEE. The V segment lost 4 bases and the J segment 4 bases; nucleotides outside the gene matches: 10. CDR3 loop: CASSPLKGARYGYTF. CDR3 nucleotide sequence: TGTGCCAGCAGCCCTCTTAAGGGGGCGCGCTATGGCTACACCTTC.

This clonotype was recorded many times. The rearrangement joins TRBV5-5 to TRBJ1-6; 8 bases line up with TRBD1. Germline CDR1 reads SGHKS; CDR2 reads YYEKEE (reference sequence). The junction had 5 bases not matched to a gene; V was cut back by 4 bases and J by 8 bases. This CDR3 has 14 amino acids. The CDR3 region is CASSPDRVDSPLHF. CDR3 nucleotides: TGTGCCAGCAGCCCGGACAGGGTAGATTCACCCCTCCACTTT.